In its sample, the clone carrying this T cell receptor beta chain was seen many times. Antigen: not known. Described time point: patch test 1, 2 weeks after DPC sensitization. Noted treatment: therapeutic diphenylcyclopropenone sensitization with weekly scalp DPC. The data originate from a study of human T cells and chemical hapten exposure. TCRdb fed the RACE reads into MiXCR, producing one record per CDR3 protein. This repertoire shows about 380,000 distinct CDR3 sequences, approximately 5% found once; its top ten account for around 2%. The CDR3 extends over 15 amino acids. Germline CDR1 and CDR2: SGHAT and FQNNGV. The junction had 11 bases not matched to a gene; V was cut back by 3 bases and J by 6 bases. Study outcomes and limitations: Because all patients had alopecia, their immune responses might differ from healthy ones.

This receptor was obtained from a woman in her 50s with alopecia areata. Some clones in this sample may be carry-over from other donors' samples. Here the sequenced sample was whole blood, taken in connection with sensitization to the hapten diphenylcyclopropenone (DPC). The chain carries TRBV11-2 and TRBJ2-7; 7 bases match TRBD2. DNA of the CDR3: TGTGCCAGCAGCTTTCGGGGAGGGGTTGTTACCGAGCAGTACTTC. Its translation is CASSFRGGVVTEQYF.